The 27 T cell receptor beta chains below come from one sample, sequenced in a study of vaccination effects on CD4 cells after COVID-19. These receptors are not linked to any known antigen. Before any sequencing was done, the ViraFEST assay used viral peptide pools to expand antigen-specific CD4+ T cells. CD4+ T cell isolation took place after more than eight days of culture. Negative nucleocapsid antibody tests before and after vaccination confirmed no previous SARS-CoV-2 infection. Generated by immunoSEQ multiplex PCR, the TCRdb table keeps only in-frame clones and is missing some. The sample consists of about 37,000 clones, 60% to 80% of them appearing once. The material sequenced was CD4+ T cells from PBMCs cultured with HCoV-OC43 spike peptides, taken before COVID-19 vaccination. Described subset: HCoV-OC43 spike overlapping peptide pool stimulation. These receptors were obtained from a human donor who received a COVID-19 vaccine.

The chain uses TRBV5-1 and TRBJ1-2; D is undetermined. CDR1 is SGHRS, CDR2 YFSETQ, per germline. Trimming removed 0 bases from V and 6 bases from J, with 12 bases in between. This CDR3 region has 14 residues. This CDR3 reads CASSLGEVRNGYTF. The CDR3 coding sequence is TGCGCCAGCAGCTTGGGGGAAGTGAGGAATGGCTACACCTTC.

The chain employs TRBV7-2 and TRBJ2-7, with TRBD1 as a possible D gene (6 bases). Germline V gene lookup returns CDR1 SGHTA and CDR2 FQGNSA. V was pared by 2 bases and J by 13 bases, with 21 bases between. There are 14 residues in the CDR3. The CDR3 bases are TGTGCCAGCAGCTTAAGTGGGACACCGGGATCGTACTACTTC. Translated, it gives CASSLSGTPGSYYF.

The J gene is TRBJ1-4, the V gene TRBV10-3; D not resolved. Germline V gene sequence: CDR1 ENHRY, CDR2 SYGVKD. The CDR3 sequence is 15 residues long. V was cut by 4 bases and J by 7 bases, with 16 bases left in between. CDR3 coding DNA: TGTGCCATCAGTGGAGAGGACGTAGGATCTGAAAAACTGTTTTTT. Translation: CAISGEDVGSEKLFF.

The CDR3 here is CASSHPPKRDRDRHETYEQYF. The CDR3 bases are TGCGCCAGCAGCCACCCCCCCAAAAGGGACAGGGACCGCCACGAGACCTACGAGCAGTACTTC. J is TRBJ2-7 and V is TRBV4-1, with 9 bases fitting TRBD1. Germline V CDR1 and CDR2: MGHRA, YSYEKL. CDR3 size: 21 residues. The trim removed 3 bases at V and 2 bases at J, leaving 23 bases unmatched.

To note about this clone: Compared with germline, one end of the junction differs, possibly owing to a read error. V usage is TRBV12-3 or TRBV12-4 and J usage is TRBJ2-5, with D unresolved. The CDR3 runs 11 residues. CDR3 protein: CATSEQETQYF. DNA for the CDR3: TGTGCCACCAGTGAACAAGAGACCCAGTACTTC.

This clone is a singleton in its sample. The rearrangement joins TRBV11-2 to TRBJ1-1; 7 nucleotides align to TRBD1. Germline V gene lookup returns CDR1 SGHAT and CDR2 FQNNGV. The CDR3 is 19 residues long. Trimming cost V 5 bases and J 0 bases; bases outside gene matches: 18. Here the CDR3 reads CASSLPADKGAAMNTEAFF. The CDR3, as DNA: TGTGCCAGCAGCCTCCCTGCGGATAAGGGGGCGGCTATGAACACTGAAGCTTTCTTT.

This clone was seen at least ten times. The chain joins TRBV27 to TRBJ1-4; 7 positions agree with TRBD1. CDR1 is MNHEY, CDR2 SMNVEV, per germline (reference sequence). With V trimmed by 5 bases and J by 8 bases, 8 bases remained unmatched. The CDR3 covers 14 residues. The CDR3 coding sequence is TGTGCCAGCAGTCTACAGGGGATAGGGGAAAAACTGTTTTTT. It codes for CASSLQGIGEKLFF.

The V call is TRBV7-9, the J call TRBJ2-5, with 8 bases identical to TRBD2. Germline V lookup: CDR1 SEHNR, CDR2 FQNEAQ (reference sequence). The V and J ends lost 3 bases and 0 bases, in that order; junction bases with no gene match: 3. The CDR3 is 15 amino acids. The CDR3 here is CASSLSGGYQETQYF. In DNA form, the CDR3 reads TGTGCCAGCAGCTTGTCGGGGGGGTACCAAGAGACCCAGTACTTC.

The CDR3 here is CASSLKYEQYF. As DNA, the CDR3 is TGCGCCAGCAGCTTAAAATACGAGCAGTACTTC. This chain joins TRBV5-1 and TRBJ2-7; D not resolved. The V gene lost 2 bases and the J gene lost 4 bases, with 4 bases spanning the gap. The CDR3 is 11 residues long. CDR1 SGHRS and CDR2 YFSETQ come from the germline V gene.

This clone was detected only a few times. CDR3 loop: CASSISGGDNNEQFF. The CDR3 nucleotides read TGTGCCAGCAGCATTAGCGGGGGGGATAACAATGAGCAGTTCTTC. The chain uses TRBV4-2 and TRBJ2-1; 11 bases are shared with TRBD2. The CDR3 has 15 residues. CDR1 and CDR2 from the germline V gene are LGHNA and YNFKEQ. V lost 5 bases to trimming and J lost 5 bases; unmatched junction nucleotides: 5.

The rearrangement links TRBV7-9 to TRBJ2-7; tentative D call: TRBD1 (6 bases). The V end lost 0 bases, the J end lost 4 bases, and 7 bases lay between the germline ends. The germline CDR1 and CDR2 sequences are SEHNR and FQNEAQ (reference sequence). The CDR3 is 13 amino acids. The CDR3: CASSLARGYEQYF. The CDR3 DNA sequence: TGTGCCAGCAGCTTAGCCAGGGGTTACGAGCAGTACTTC.

The chain combines TRBV30 with TRBJ1-6; 8 bases fit TRBD1. V lost 3 bases to trimming and J lost 3 bases; unmatched junction nucleotides: 13. The CDR3 runs 18 residues. The germline gives CDR1 GTSNPN, CDR2 SVGIG (reference sequence). The CDR3 loop reads CAWSNKRTGKVYNSPLHF. As DNA, the CDR3 is TGTGCCTGGAGCAATAAACGGACAGGGAAGGTCTATAATTCACCCCTCCACTTT.

As DNA, the CDR3 is TGTGCCAGCAGCCATTCGGGACTAGCTCACCACCGCACAGATACGCAGTATTTT. Translation: CASSHSGLAHHRTDTQYF. The chain recombines TRBV3-1 (or the pseudogene TRBV3-2) with TRBJ2-3, with 9 bases that match TRBD2. In germline, CDR1 is LGHDT, CDR2 YNNKEL (reference sequence). This CDR3 contains 18 residues. Unmatched junction bases numbered 11, after V lost 3 bases and J lost 1 base.

V and J are TRBV4-1 and TRBJ2-3; D gene unclear. Trimming pared 2 bases from V and 4 bases from J, leaving 7 bases between. Per germline, CDR1 MGHRA and CDR2 YSYEKL. This CDR3 comprises 13 residues. The CDR3 DNA follows: TGCGCCAGCAGCCAACCAGGAGCAGATACGCAGTATTTT. The encoded protein is CASSQPGADTQYF.

This clone turned up a few times. The chain uses TRBV14 and TRBJ2-7, with 10 positions matching TRBD2. The CDR3 sequence is 15 residues long. V lost 2 bases, J lost 0 bases, and 1 base stayed unmatched. Germline CDR1 SGHDN, CDR2 FVKESK. CDR3 in DNA: TGTGCCAGCAGCCAAATAGCGGGAGGCTCCTACGAGCAGTACTTC. This encodes CASSQIAGGSYEQYF.

This chain uses TRBV4-1 with TRBJ2-3, with D perhaps TRBD1 (6 bases). The CDR3 consists of 14 residues. The germline CDR1 and CDR2 sequences are MGHRA and YSYEKL. Trimming took 4 bases from V and 0 from J, leaving 8 bases between them. CDR3 DNA sequence: TGCGCCAGCAGCCGGACAGCTAGCACAGATACGCAGTATTTT. Amino acids: CASSRTASTDTQYF.

The chain uses TRBV5-1 and TRBJ2-1; no definite D call. CDR3 length: 15 residues. Trimming cost V 0 bases and J 1 base, with 8 bases left between them. CDR1 is SGHRS, CDR2 YFSETQ, per germline. In DNA, the CDR3 is TGCGCCAGCAGCTTGGCGGAGCCTTCCTACAATGAGCAGTTCTTC. Protein: CASSLAEPSYNEQFF.

The chain joins TRBV5-6 to TRBJ2-1; D ambiguous. The CDR3 consists of 13 residues. The germline CDR1 and CDR2 sequences are SGHDT and YYEEEE. Trimming took off 4 bases at V and 7 bases at J, with 12 bases between the two ends. CDR3 sequence reads: CASSPVIANEQFF. The CDR3 DNA follows: TGTGCCAGCAGCCCTGTTATCGCGAATGAGCAGTTCTTC.

J is TRBJ2-7 and V is TRBV5-6; D gene uncertain. The CDR3 is made up of 15 amino acids. The V gene's germline CDR1 is SGHDT and CDR2 YYEEEE. V was shortened by 4 bases and J by 0 bases, with 14 bases between the two germline ends. The CDR3 region is CASSRGPDGSYEQYF. CDR3 sequence (DNA): TGTGCCAGCAGCCGTGGGCCCGATGGCTCCTACGAGCAGTACTTC.

This chain joins TRBV6-6 and TRBJ1-1; the D is unclear. Trimming pared 3 bases from V and 2 bases from J, leaving 7 bases between. CDR3 size: 13 residues. Germline CDR1 reads MNHNY; CDR2 reads SVGAGI (reference sequence). The CDR3 loop reads CASSYGENTEAFF. The CDR3 DNA reads TGTGCCAGCAGTTATGGGGAAAACACTGAAGCTTTCTTT.

The gene calls are TRBV3-1 (or the pseudogene TRBV3-2) and TRBJ2-7, with a possible D match to TRBD1 (6 bases). The CDR3 loop spans 14 amino acids. V dropped 2 bases and J dropped 3 bases, with 11 bases sitting between them. Germline lookup yields CDR1 LGHDT and CDR2 YNNKEL (reference sequence). CDR3 protein: CASSQSEDSYEQYF. The CDR3 DNA reads as TGTGCCAGCAGCCAATCAGAGGACAGCTACGAGCAGTACTTC.

This chain connects TRBV10-2 to TRBJ1-2, with D maybe TRBD1 (5 bases). Trimming removed 6 bases from V and 4 bases from J, with 15 bases in between. CDR1 is WSHSY and CDR2 is SAAADI in the germline V gene. The CDR3 extends over 14 amino acids. The CDR3 coding sequence is TGCGCCAGCAGCAATAGCAGGGAGATCTATGGCTACACCTTC. Amino acid sequence: CASSNSREIYGYTF.

J is TRBJ1-4 and V is TRBV12-3 or TRBV12-4; D is unclear. The CDR3 spans 12 residues. V shed 7 bases and J shed 8 bases, with 11 bases lying between them. This CDR3 reads CASTKRREKLFF. CDR3 sequence (DNA): TGTGCCAGCACTAAACGCCGAGAAAAACTGTTTTTT.

The chain uses TRBV12-2 and TRBJ1-2; the D call TRBD1 from the table was never checked on the DNA. TRBV12-2 is listed as a pseudogene. The CDR3 contains 19 residues. The CDR3 loop reads CASREGTRDRSPNFYGYTF. Written as DNA, the CDR3 is TGTGCAAGTCGCGAAGGGACGCGGGACAGGAGTCCTAATTTTTATGGCTACACCTTC.

The rearrangement uses TRBV6-5 and TRBJ1-1; D ambiguous. V lost 3 bases and J lost 12, with 17 bases in between. The CDR3 totals 13 residues. In germline, CDR1 is MNHEY, CDR2 SVGAGI. CDR3 protein: CASSYRLRGPPFF. The DNA of the CDR3 is TGTGCCAGCAGTTATAGGTTACGTGGCCCCCCTTTCTTT.

V is TRBV5-4 and J is TRBJ1-1, with D perhaps TRBD1 (6 bases). CDR3 size: 15 residues. Per the germline V gene, CDR1 is SGHNT and CDR2 is YYREEE (reference sequence). V was clipped by 3 bases and J by 2 bases, with 14 bases between them. CDR3 nucleotides: TGTGCCAGCAGCTCCACAGGGACGGTTAACACTGAAGCTTTCTTT. Amino acids: CASSSTGTVNTEAFF.

The CDR3 DNA reads as TGTGCCAGCAGCCCCCCCCACAAGCAGCGGGAGATGGCCGGGGAGCTGTTTTTT. Protein sequence: CASSPPHKQREMAGELFF. J is TRBJ2-2 and V is TRBV3-1 (or the pseudogene TRBV3-2); 8 bases are a match to TRBD2. V lost 4 bases and J lost 6; bases outside the gene matches: 16. Germline lookup yields CDR1 LGHDT and CDR2 YNNKEL (reference sequence). The CDR3 is 18 residues long.